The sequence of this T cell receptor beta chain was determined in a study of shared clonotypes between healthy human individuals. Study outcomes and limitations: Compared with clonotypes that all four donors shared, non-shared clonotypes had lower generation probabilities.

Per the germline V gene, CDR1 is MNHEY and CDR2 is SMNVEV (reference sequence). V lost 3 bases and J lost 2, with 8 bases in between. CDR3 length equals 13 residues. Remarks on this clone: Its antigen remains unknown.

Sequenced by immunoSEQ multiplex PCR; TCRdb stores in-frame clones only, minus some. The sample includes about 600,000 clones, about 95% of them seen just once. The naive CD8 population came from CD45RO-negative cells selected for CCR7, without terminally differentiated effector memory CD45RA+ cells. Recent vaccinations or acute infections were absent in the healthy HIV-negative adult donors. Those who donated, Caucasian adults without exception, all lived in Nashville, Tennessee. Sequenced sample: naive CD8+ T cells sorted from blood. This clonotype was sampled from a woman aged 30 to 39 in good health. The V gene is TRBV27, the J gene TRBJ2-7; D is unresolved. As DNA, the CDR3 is TGTGCCAGCAGTTTCGAGAGAACCTACGAGCAGTACTTC. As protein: CASSFERTYEQYF.